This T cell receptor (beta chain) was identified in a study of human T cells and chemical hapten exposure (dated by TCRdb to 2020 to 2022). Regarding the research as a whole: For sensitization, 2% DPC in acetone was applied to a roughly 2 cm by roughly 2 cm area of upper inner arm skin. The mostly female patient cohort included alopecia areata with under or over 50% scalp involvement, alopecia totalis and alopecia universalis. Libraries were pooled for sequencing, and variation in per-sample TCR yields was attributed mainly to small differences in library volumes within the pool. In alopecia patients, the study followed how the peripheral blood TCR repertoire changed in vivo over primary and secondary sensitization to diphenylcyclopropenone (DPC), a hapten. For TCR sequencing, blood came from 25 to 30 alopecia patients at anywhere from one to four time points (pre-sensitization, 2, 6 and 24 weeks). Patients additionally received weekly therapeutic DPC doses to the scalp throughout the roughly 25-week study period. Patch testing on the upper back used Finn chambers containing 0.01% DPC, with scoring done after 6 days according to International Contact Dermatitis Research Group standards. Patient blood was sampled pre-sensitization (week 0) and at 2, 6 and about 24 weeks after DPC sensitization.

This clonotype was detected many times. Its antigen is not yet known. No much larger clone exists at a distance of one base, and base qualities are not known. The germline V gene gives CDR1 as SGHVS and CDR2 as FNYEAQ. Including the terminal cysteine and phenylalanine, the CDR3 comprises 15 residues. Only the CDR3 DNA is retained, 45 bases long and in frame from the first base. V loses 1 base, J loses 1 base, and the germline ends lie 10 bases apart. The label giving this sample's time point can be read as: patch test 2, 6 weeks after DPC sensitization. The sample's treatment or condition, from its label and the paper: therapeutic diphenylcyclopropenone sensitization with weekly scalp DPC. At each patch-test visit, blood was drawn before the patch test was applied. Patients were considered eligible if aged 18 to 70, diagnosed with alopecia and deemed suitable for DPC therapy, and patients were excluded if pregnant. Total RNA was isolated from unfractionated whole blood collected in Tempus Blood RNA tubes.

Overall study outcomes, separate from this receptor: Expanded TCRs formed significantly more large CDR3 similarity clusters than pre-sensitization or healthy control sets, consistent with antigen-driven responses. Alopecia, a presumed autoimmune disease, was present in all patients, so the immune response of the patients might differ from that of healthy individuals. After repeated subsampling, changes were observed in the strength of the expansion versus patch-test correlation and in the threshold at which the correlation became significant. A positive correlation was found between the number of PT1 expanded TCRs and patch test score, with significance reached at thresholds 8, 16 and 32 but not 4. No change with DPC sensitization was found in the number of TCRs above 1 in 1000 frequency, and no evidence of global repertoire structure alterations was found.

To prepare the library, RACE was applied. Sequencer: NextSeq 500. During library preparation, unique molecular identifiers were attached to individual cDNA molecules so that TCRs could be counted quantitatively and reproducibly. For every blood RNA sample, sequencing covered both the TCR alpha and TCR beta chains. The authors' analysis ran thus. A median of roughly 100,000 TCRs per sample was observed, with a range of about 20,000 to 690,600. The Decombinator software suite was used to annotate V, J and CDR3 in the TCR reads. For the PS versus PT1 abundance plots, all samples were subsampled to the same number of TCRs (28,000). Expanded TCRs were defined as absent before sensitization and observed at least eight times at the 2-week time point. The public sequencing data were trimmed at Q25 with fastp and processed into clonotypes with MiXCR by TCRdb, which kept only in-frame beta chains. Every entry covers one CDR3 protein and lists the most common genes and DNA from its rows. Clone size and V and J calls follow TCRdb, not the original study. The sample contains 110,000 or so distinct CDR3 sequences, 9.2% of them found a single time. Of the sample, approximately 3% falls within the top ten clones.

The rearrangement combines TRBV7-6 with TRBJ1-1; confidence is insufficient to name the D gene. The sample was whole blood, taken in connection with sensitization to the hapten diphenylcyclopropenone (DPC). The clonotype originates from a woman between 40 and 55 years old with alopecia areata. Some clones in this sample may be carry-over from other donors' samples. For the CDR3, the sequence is CASSLVQSTNTEAFF. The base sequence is TGTGCCAGCAGCTTAGTACAGAGCACGAACACTGAAGCTTTCTTT.